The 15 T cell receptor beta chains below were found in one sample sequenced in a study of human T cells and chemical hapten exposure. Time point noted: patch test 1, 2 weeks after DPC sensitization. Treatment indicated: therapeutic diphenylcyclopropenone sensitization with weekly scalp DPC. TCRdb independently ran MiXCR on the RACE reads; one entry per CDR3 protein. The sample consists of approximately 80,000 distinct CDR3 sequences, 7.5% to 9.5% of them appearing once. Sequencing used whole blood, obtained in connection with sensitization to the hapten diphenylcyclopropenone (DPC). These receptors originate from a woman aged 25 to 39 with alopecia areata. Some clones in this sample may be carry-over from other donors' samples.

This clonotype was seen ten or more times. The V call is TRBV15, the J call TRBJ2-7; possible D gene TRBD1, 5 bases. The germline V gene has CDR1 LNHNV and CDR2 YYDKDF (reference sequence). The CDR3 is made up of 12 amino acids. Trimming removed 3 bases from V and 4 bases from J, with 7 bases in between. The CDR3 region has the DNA TGTGCCACCAGCAGTCAGGGTTACGAGCAGTACTTC. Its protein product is CATSSQGYEQYF.

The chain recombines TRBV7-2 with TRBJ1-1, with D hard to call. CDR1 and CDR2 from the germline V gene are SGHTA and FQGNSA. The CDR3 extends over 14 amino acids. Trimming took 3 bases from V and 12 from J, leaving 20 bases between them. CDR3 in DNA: TGTGCCAGCAGCTTGGAAGGGATTGGAGGCGGGCCTTTCTTT. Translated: CASSLEGIGGGPFF.

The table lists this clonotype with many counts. CDR3 nucleotides: TGTGCCAGCCAATGGGAAGGCTACACCTTC. It specifies CASQWEGYTF. The rearrangement uses TRBV12-3 or TRBV12-4 and TRBJ1-2; D unresolved. The CDR3 spans 10 residues. V dropped 8 bases and J dropped 8 bases, with 9 bases sitting between them.

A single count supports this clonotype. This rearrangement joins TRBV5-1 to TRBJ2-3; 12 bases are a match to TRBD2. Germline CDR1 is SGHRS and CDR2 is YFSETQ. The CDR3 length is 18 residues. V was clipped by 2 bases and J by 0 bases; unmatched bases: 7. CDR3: CASSLLTSGGSSTDTQYF. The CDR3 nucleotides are TGCGCCAGCAGCTTACTGACTAGCGGGGGATCAAGCACAGATACGCAGTATTTT.

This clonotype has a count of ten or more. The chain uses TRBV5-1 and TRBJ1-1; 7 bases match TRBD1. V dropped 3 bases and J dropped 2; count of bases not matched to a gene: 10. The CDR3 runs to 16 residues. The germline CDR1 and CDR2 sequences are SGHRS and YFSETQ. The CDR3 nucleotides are TGCGCCAGCAGCTCAAGATGGGACAGACTAAACACTGAAGCTTTCTTT. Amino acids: CASSSRWDRLNTEAFF.

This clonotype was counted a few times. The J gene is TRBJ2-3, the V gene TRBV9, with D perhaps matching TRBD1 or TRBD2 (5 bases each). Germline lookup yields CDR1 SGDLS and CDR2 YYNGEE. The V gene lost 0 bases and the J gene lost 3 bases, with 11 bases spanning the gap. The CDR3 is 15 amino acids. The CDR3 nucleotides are TGTGCCAGCAGCGTAGTTGGGACCTGGACAGATACGCAGTATTTT. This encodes CASSVVGTWTDTQYF.

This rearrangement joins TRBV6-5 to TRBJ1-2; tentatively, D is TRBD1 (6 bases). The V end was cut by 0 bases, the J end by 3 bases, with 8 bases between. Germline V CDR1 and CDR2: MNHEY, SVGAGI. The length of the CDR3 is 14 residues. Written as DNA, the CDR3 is TGTGCCAGCAGTTACTCCGGGACATACTATGGCTACACCTTC. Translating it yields CASSYSGTYYGYTF.

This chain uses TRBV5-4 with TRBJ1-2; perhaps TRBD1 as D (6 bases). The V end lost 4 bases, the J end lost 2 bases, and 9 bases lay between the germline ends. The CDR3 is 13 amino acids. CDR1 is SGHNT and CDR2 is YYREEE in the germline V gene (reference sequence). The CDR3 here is CASSIDRNYGYTF. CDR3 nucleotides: TGTGCCAGCAGCATTGACAGGAACTATGGCTACACCTTC. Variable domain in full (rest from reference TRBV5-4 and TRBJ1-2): ETGVTQSPTHLIKTRGQQVTLRCSSQSGHNTVSWYQQALGQGPQFIFQYYREEENGRGNFPPRFSGLQFPNYSSELNVNALELDDSALYLCASSIDRNYGYTFGSGTRLTVV.

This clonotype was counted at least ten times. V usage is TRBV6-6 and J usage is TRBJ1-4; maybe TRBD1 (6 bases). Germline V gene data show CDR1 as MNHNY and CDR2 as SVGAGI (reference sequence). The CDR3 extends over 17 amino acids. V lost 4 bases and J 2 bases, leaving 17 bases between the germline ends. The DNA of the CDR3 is TGTGCCAGCAGTTCGGACAGTCGGCTTTCGACTAATGAAAAACTGTTTTTT. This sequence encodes CASSSDSRLSTNEKLFF.

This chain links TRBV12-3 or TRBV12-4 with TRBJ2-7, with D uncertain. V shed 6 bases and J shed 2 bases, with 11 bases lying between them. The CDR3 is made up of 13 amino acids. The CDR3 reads CASRPGTTYEQYF. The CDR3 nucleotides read TGTGCCAGCAGACCGGGCACTACCTACGAGCAGTACTTC.

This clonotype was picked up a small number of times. The CDR3 loop reads CASSFGLWDREDNEQFF. The CDR3 DNA is TGTGCCAGCAGCTTCGGTCTGTGGGACAGGGAGGACAATGAGCAGTTCTTC. The chain employs TRBV11-2 and TRBJ2-1; 9 bases line up with TRBD1. Germline V gene sequence: CDR1 SGHAT, CDR2 FQNNGV. The CDR3 contains 17 residues. V shed 3 bases, J shed 5 bases, and the junction held 11 bases outside the gene matches.

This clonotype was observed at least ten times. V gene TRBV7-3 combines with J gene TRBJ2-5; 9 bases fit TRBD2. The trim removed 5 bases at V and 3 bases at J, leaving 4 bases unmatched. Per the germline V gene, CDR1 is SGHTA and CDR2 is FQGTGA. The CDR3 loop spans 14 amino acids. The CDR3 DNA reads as TGTGCCAGCAGCGTAGCGGGAGCTAAAGAGACCCAGTACTTC. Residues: CASSVAGAKETQYF.

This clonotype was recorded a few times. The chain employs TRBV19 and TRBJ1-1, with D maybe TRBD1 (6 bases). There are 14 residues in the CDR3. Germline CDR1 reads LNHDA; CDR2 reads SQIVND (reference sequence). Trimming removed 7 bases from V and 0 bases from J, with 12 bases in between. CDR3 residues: CASKPGQVNTEAFF. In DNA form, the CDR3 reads TGTGCCAGTAAACCGGGACAAGTGAACACTGAAGCTTTCTTT.

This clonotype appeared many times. The DNA of the CDR3 is TGCAGCGTTGAGTCCCAACAGGGTAGTGAGCAGTTCTTC. Amino acids: CSVESQQGSEQFF. V and J are TRBV29-1 and TRBJ2-1; TRBD1 might be the D (6 bases). The CDR3 contains 13 residues. V was shortened by 3 bases and J by 9 bases, with 15 bases between the two germline ends. From germline, CDR1 is SQVTM and CDR2 ANQGSEA.

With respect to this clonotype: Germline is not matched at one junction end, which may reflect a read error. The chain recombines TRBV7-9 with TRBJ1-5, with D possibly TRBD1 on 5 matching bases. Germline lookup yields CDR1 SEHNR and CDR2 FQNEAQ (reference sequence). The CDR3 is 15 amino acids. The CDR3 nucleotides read TGTGCCAGCAGCTTAGGGGAGTGGGGCAATCAGCCCCAGAATTTT. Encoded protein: CASSLGEWGNQPQNF.